This TCR beta chain was obtained from a study of OX40 agonist ivuxolimab in advanced cancers. In the study overall: Mean age approximately 59 years, range roughly 20 to 85; about 85% male. Checkpoint inhibitors had been given previously to about 38% of patients.

Germline-derived CDR1 and CDR2 are LGHNT and FRNRAP. CDR3 length: 13 amino acids. V was shortened by 6 bases and J by 1 base, with 9 bases between the two germline ends. Note on this clone: The antigen is unknown.

The data were produced by immunoSEQ multiplex PCR, yet TCRdb's version contains in-frame clones alone and is incomplete. Here the sample spans more than 80,000 clones, approximately 87% being singletons. Study results and limitations: It was also the case that some nonresponders had low normalized T-cell clonal expansion. Among patients with partial responses at 0.1-3.0 mg/kg, clonal expansion was among the lowest.

This chain connects TRBV12-5 to TRBJ1-1, with D unclear. The sequence derives from an adult with an advanced solid tumor such as melanoma, head and neck, liver or kidney cancer. The sample here was CD4+ or CD8+ T cells sorted from blood, taken in a trial of the OX40 agonist ivuxolimab. The CDR3 DNA reads as TGTGCTAGTGGAAGGGATAGGAACACTGAAGCTTTCTTT. Its translation is CASGRDRNTEAFF.